This T cell receptor (beta chain) came from a study of blood T cell repertoires in COVID-19 (dated by TCRdb to about 2020). With respect to the entire study: Samples covering the acute and convalescent phases of COVID-19 were provided by collaborators in the United States, Italy and Spain. The repertoires were released in a freely available public database meant as a resource for research on the immune response to SARS-CoV-2. The prospective study material was composed of cDNA or gDNA derived from T cells, B-cell-depleted T cells, or PBMCs. Deeply sampled blood TCRbeta repertoires from subjects exposed to, actively infected with, or recovered from COVID-19 were included in the dataset. The sample metadata nearly always contained a de-identified subject ID, COVID-19 status, age in years and sex. The samples were drawn from two sources: the first 160 participants of the ongoing ImmuneRACE study, and 1,254 subjects contributed by 6 global collaborators. Where HLA class I and class II types were available, the types were taken from metadata supplied by the sample provider, not from assay-based typing. Findings and caveats that apply to the study as a whole: Clinical and demographic metadata were provided uncurated, with the amount varying by source and participant.

From cysteine to phenylalanine, the CDR3 is 15 amino acids long. CDR3 DNA only is kept here, 45 bases in frame from base 1. Based on the germline V gene, the CDR1 and CDR2 sequences are SGHVS and FNYEAQ. At the junction V is shortened by 3 bases and J by 4 bases, with 15 bases in between. TCRbeta CDR3 regions were amplified from genomic DNA by means of the immunoSEQ Assay, a bias-controlled multiplex PCR. The authors' pipeline ran thus. Nucleated cell counts per sample were estimated from amplification of reference gene primers within the assay. Sequence reads were collapsed and filtered to measure the absolute abundance of every unique TCRbeta CDR3 rearrangement. For each sample, productive Simpson clonality was calculated as the square root of Simpson's diversity index over productive rearrangements. Sourced from immuneACCESS, this table was stored by TCRdb with only in-frame sequences that have V and J called. A share of the clones is absent; for the studies checked, an unresolved V gene accounts for under half, and the remainder has no known explanation. That table furnishes V, J and clone size, whereas the DNA furnished D and trimming. The sample table lists about 100,000 clones, just under 95% of them with a count of one. More than 5% of the sample is taken by the ten largest.

To note about this clone: Its recognized antigen is unknown. Qualities for individual bases were not recorded, and no much larger clone is one base off.

Each collaborating institution followed its own protocols to collect whole blood in K2EDTA tubes. For TCRbeta analysis, collaborators shipped samples as frozen whole blood, isolated PBMCs, or DNA extracted from either of those sample types. In this chain, TRBV7-6 is recombined with TRBJ2-5; the best D guess is TRBD2, with 5 bases matching. This clonotype was sampled from a man aged 65 to 79 with acute or convalescent COVID-19. Sequenced sample: peripheral blood. At the DNA level, the sequence is TGTGCCAGCAGCTTCTCGGCTAGCTCCGGAGAGACCCAGTACTTC. It is translated as CASSFSASSGETQYF.